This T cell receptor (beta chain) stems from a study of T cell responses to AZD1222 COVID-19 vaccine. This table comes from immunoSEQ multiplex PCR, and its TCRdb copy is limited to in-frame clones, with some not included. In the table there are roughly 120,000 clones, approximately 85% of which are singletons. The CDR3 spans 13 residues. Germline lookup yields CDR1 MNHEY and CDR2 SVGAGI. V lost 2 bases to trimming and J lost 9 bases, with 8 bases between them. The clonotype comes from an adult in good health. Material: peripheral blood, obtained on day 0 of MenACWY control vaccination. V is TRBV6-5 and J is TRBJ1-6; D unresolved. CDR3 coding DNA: TGTGCCAGCAGTTACAAAGGGAGTTCACCCCTCCACTTT. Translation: CASSYKGSSPLHF.